A single sample gave rise to the 14 T cell receptor beta chains below, sequenced in a study of shared clonotypes between healthy human individuals (dated by TCRdb to 2018 to 2020). Libraries were built with the immunoSEQ multiplex PCR assay. The immuneACCESS repertoire file appears here via TCRdb, limited to in-frame rearrangements. These files lack a portion of the clones; in checked studies, under half of the deficit traces to unresolved V genes, and the cause of the others is not known. The sample table lists 2,500,000 or so clones, approximately 90% of them with a count of one. Jointly, the top ten make up 0.37% of the sample. Specimen: naive CD4+ T cells from PBMCs. The cell subset or site tag for this specimen amounts to: CD45RA+ positively selected. The receptors derive from a man aged 18-30 years in good health. Some clones in this sample may be carry-over from other donors' samples.

J is TRBJ1-1 and V is TRBV29-1; D is undetermined. CDR1 and CDR2 from the germline V gene are SQVTM and ANQGSEA. This CDR3 has 14 residues. With 1 base removed from V and 2 bases from J, the gap between germline ends came to 11 bases. CDR3 sequence: CSVEALNSNTEAFF. CDR3 nucleotide sequence: TGCAGCGTTGAAGCTTTGAATTCTAACACTGAAGCTTTCTTT.

This sequence joins TRBV28 and TRBJ1-5; D gene uncertain. The CDR3 consists of 12 residues. Germline values: CDR1 MDHEN, CDR2 SYDVKM. V was shortened by 6 bases and J by 7 bases, with 10 bases between the two germline ends. The CDR3 region has the DNA TGTGCCAGCAGCCGAGGAAGCCAGCCCCAGCATTTT. Its protein product is CASSRGSQPQHF.

The V call is TRBV2, the J call TRBJ1-4; 7 bases align to TRBD1. This CDR3 has 15 residues. V was pared by 7 bases and J by 0 bases, with 5 bases of the junction left unmatched. Germline loops: CDR1 SNHLY, CDR2 FYNNEI. As DNA, the CDR3 is TGTGCCAGCACTGGACAGGTTGCAACTAATGAAAAACTGTTTTTT. This gives the protein CASTGQVATNEKLFF.

The chain employs TRBV29-1 and TRBJ2-5; 7 nucleotides match TRBD1. This CDR3 has 13 amino acids. The ends lost 3 bases at V and 4 bases at J; junction bases unmatched: 5. Germline V lookup: CDR1 SQVTM, CDR2 ANQGSEA. CDR3 sequence: CSVEGAGGETQYF. Written as DNA, the CDR3 is TGCAGCGTTGAGGGGGCAGGGGGAGAGACCCAGTACTTC.

This chain connects TRBV5-1 to TRBJ1-1, with D unresolved. This CDR3 spans 14 amino acids. CDR1 and CDR2 (germline): SGHRS, YFSETQ. Trimming left V 4 bases short and J 1 base short, with 11 bases between. The CDR3 sequence: CASSVDNENTEAFF. The CDR3 bases are TGCGCCAGCAGCGTAGACAATGAGAACACTGAAGCTTTCTTT. Together with reference TRBV5-1 and TRBJ1-1, the CDR3 gives the full variable domain: KAGVTQTPRYLIKTRGQQVTLSCSPISGHRSVSWYQQTPGQGLQFLFEYFSETQRNKGNFPGRFSGRQFSNSRSEMNVSTLELGDSALYLCASSVDNENTEAFFGQGTRLTVV.

The chain joins TRBV27 to TRBJ1-2; 10 nucleotides match TRBD1. Losses at the gene ends were 5 bases for V and 5 bases for J; bases not matched to a gene: 8. Germline V lookup: CDR1 MNHEY, CDR2 SMNVEV (reference sequence). The CDR3 loop spans 15 amino acids. The chain's CDR3 is CASSPRPGQGYGYTF. The CDR3 DNA is TGTGCCAGCAGTCCACGTCCGGGACAGGGGTATGGCTACACCTTC.

V gene TRBV10-3 combines with J gene TRBJ1-1; D is unclear. This CDR3 is built from 14 residues. Germline V CDR1 and CDR2: ENHRY, SYGVKD. V was shortened by 4 bases and J by 1 base, with 10 bases between the two germline ends. CDR3 in DNA: TGTGCCATCAGTGTTACGAACCAGAACACTGAAGCTTTCTTT. It encodes CAISVTNQNTEAFF.

The rearrangement uses TRBV6-6 and TRBJ2-2, with no clear D. V was pared by 7 bases and J by 0 bases, with 9 bases between. The germline CDR1 and CDR2 sequences are MNHNY and SVGAGI (reference sequence). This CDR3 has 14 residues. The DNA of the CDR3 is TGTGCCAGCACCCCCGAGACGAACACCGGGGAGCTGTTTTTT. Encoded protein: CASTPETNTGELFF.

This chain links TRBV6-5 with TRBJ2-7, with D perhaps assigned TRBD1 or TRBD2 (5 bases each). From germline, CDR1 is MNHEY and CDR2 SVGAGI. V shed 8 bases and J shed 6 bases, with 14 bases lying between them. The CDR3 has 12 residues. CDR3 sequence (DNA): TGTGCCAGCGGAATGGGACGGACCGAGCAGTACTTC. Its translation is CASGMGRTEQYF.

V usage is TRBV7-2 and J usage is TRBJ2-1, with TRBD1 matching over 9 bases. V lost 2 bases, J lost 5 bases, and 4 bases stayed unmatched. CDR3 size: 15 residues. CDR1 and CDR2 from the germline V gene are SGHTA and FQGNSA. CDR3 residues: CASSLRQGVNNEQFF. The DNA for the CDR3 is TGTGCCAGCAGCTTAAGACAGGGGGTCAACAATGAGCAGTTCTTC.

In this sample, this clone turned up once. The same CDR3 can be traced to other DNA sequences in this sample. The rearrangement joins TRBV19 to TRBJ1-5; D not certain. This CDR3 has 12 residues. V lost 3 bases and J 5 bases, leaving 5 bases between the germline ends. Looked up from germline, CDR1 is LNHDA and CDR2 is SQIVND (reference sequence). The CDR3 coding sequence is TGTGCCAGTAGTATCGGGCATCAGCCCCAGCATTTT. This sequence encodes CASSIGHQPQHF.

The V call is TRBV12-5, the J call TRBJ2-1, with 7 bases identical to TRBD1. CDR1 and CDR2 (germline): LGHNT, FRNRAP. The CDR3 is made up of 14 amino acids. The junction had 7 bases not matched to a gene; V was cut back by 5 bases and J by 6 bases. DNA of the CDR3: TGTGCTAGTGGTCCCGGGACAGTAGGCAATGAGCAGTTCTTC. It specifies CASGPGTVGNEQFF.

The sample holds one count of this clone. The V gene is TRBV30, the J gene TRBJ2-1; 12 bases are a match to TRBD2. V was clipped by 3 bases and J by 6 bases; unmatched bases: 12. Germline CDR1 is GTSNPN and CDR2 is SVGIG (reference sequence). The CDR3 has 17 residues. The chain's CDR3 is CAWRDMTSGSFFNEQFF. The DNA for the CDR3 is TGTGCCTGGAGGGACATGACTAGCGGGAGTTTTTTCAATGAGCAGTTCTTC.

V usage is TRBV11-2 and J usage is TRBJ2-1; maybe TRBD2 (5 bases). Between the trimmed V and J ends, which lost 5 bases and 4 bases, there was a span of 21 bases. The CDR3 is made up of 17 amino acids. The germline CDR1 and CDR2 sequences are SGHAT and FQNNGV. DNA for the CDR3: TGTGCCAGCAGCCCTAGGGTCGGGATTCTTAAATACAATGAGCAGTTCTTC. This encodes CASSPRVGILKYNEQFF. Looking up the rest from reference TRBV11-2 and TRBJ2-1 gives the full variable domain: EAGVAQSPRYKIIEKRQSVAFWCNPISGHATLYWYQQILGQGPKLLIQFQNNGVVDDSQLPKDRFSAERLKGVDSTLKIQPAKLEDSAVYLCASSPRVGILKYNEQFFGPGTRLTVL.